Presented here are 24 T cell receptor beta chains from one specimen sequenced in a study of T cell repertoires in cytomegalovirus infection. TCRdb analysed the reads with MiXCR anew, one entry per CDR3 protein. The sample lists roughly 120,000 distinct CDR3 sequences, around 32% occurring once. For these receptors, no antigen is known. The sample here was CD8+ T cells from cultured PBMCs, taken from culture after CMV antigen stimulation. The source is a human donor in good health (CMV status not recorded). Some clones in this sample may be carry-over from other donors' samples.

The chain links TRBV6-5 to TRBJ1-1; D remains ambiguous. V was pared by 0 bases and J by 2 bases, with 13 bases between. Germline V gene data show CDR1 as MNHEY and CDR2 as SVGAGI. The CDR3 spans 16 residues. For the CDR3, the DNA is TGTGCCAGCAGTTACTCCGTTTTGGGGAGAAACACTGAAGCTTTCTTT. Protein: CASSYSVLGRNTEAFF.

The chain recombines TRBV18 with TRBJ2-7; 8 bases are a match to TRBD1. This CDR3 is built from 16 residues. CDR1 is KGHSH and CDR2 is LQKENI in the germline V gene. The V and J ends lost 0 bases and 2 bases, in that order; junction bases with no gene match: 6. The CDR3 DNA is TGTGCCAGCTCACCACCGGGACAGGTCCCTACCTACGAGCAGTACTTC. As protein: CASSPPGQVPTYEQYF.

This clonotype was observed many times. The chain links TRBV7-2 to TRBJ2-2; 10 nucleotides line up with TRBD2. Trimming cost V 1 base and J 3 bases; bases outside gene matches: 2. Germline CDR1 reads SGHTA; CDR2 reads FQGNSA. CDR3 length equals 16 residues. This chain's CDR3 is CASSLEGLAYTGELFF. CDR3 in DNA: TGTGCCAGCAGCTTAGAGGGACTAGCGTACACCGGGGAGCTGTTTTTT.

The table lists this clonotype with many counts. The chain couples TRBV5-6 to TRBJ1-4, with TRBD1 identical over 7 bases. The J segment lost 8 bases and the V segment lost 2 bases, leaving 12 bases of the junction unmatched. This CDR3 has 16 residues. Per germline, CDR1 SGHDT and CDR2 YYEEEE. The CDR3 loop reads CASSFGTALPREKLFF. The CDR3 nucleotides read TGTGCCAGCAGCTTTGGGACAGCTCTTCCTAGGGAAAAACTGTTTTTT.

The genes are TRBV5-1 and TRBJ1-4; D unclear. This CDR3 has 16 residues. In germline, CDR1 is SGHRS, CDR2 YFSETQ. Trimming cost V 3 bases and J 0 bases, with 12 bases left between them. CDR3 coding DNA: TGCGCCAGCAGCTACTCACAGCTTGCAACTAATGAAAAACTGTTTTTT. This gives the protein CASSYSQLATNEKLFF.

The J gene is TRBJ1-1, the V gene TRBV12-3 or TRBV12-4; D is ambiguous. Trimming cost V 3 bases and J 7 bases, with 18 bases left between them. The CDR3 has 15 residues. The CDR3 reads CASSLGEFPIGEAFF. CDR3 nucleotides: TGTGCCAGCAGTTTGGGAGAGTTCCCGATCGGTGAAGCTTTCTTT.

This clonotype was detected only a few times. The rearrangement links TRBV7-9 to TRBJ1-1, with D unclear. Germline-derived CDR1 and CDR2 are SEHNR and FQNEAQ (reference sequence). This CDR3 is 12 amino acids long. V was clipped by 1 base and J by 10 bases, with 10 bases between them. The CDR3 region has the DNA TGTGCCAGCAGCTTAGTCGGGGAAGGAGCTTTCTTT. Protein sequence: CASSLVGEGAFF.

The chain is built from TRBV7-4 and TRBJ1-3; perhaps TRBD1 as D (6 bases). The CDR3 totals 20 residues. The V gene's germline CDR1 is SGHVT and CDR2 SQSDAQ. V lost 4 bases and J lost 2, with 27 bases in between. Here the CDR3 reads CASSSAQGREVKYAGNTIYF. CDR3 DNA sequence: TGTGCCAGCAGCTCTGCCCAGGGGCGTGAAGTGAAATACGCTGGAAACACCATATATTTT.

The chain links TRBV27 to TRBJ2-7; D is undetermined. The germline gives CDR1 MNHEY, CDR2 SMNVEV (reference sequence). Deletions cut 6 bases from V and 3 bases from J, with 12 bases between. The CDR3 loop spans 13 amino acids. The CDR3 coding sequence is TGTGCCAGCAGCTTGCAAAACAGCTACGAGCAGTACTTC. This encodes CASSLQNSYEQYF.

This chain uses TRBV19 with TRBJ2-7, with D unclear. The V gene's germline CDR1 is LNHDA and CDR2 SQIVND (reference sequence). The CDR3 covers 15 residues. V shed 5 bases and J shed 4 bases, with 18 bases lying between them. CDR3: CASSAPTRIGYEQYF. The CDR3 DNA reads as TGTGCCAGTAGTGCGCCGACAAGGATCGGATACGAGCAGTACTTC.

V usage is TRBV6-1 and J usage is TRBJ1-1; no definite D call. The germline V gene encodes CDR1 MNHNS and CDR2 SASEGT. The CDR3 loop spans 20 amino acids. Trimming cost V 7 bases and J 0 bases, with 30 bases left between them. The CDR3 DNA follows: TGTGCCAGCACCTTGGACGGACGAGAGTCCTTGGACTTCATGAACACTGAAGCTTTCTTT. Encoded protein: CASTLDGRESLDFMNTEAFF.

V and J are TRBV19 and TRBJ2-2; 9 bases map to TRBD1. The J segment lost 3 bases and the V segment lost 10 bases, leaving 9 bases of the junction unmatched. The CDR3 totals 15 residues. Germline V gene lookup returns CDR1 LNHDA and CDR2 SQIVND (reference sequence). The CDR3 spells CATKQGALDTGELFF. The CDR3 DNA sequence: TGTGCCACCAAACAGGGGGCGCTGGACACCGGGGAGCTGTTTTTT. Full variable domain (outside the CDR3, taken from reference TRBV19 and TRBJ2-2): DGGITQSPKYLFRKEGQNVTLSCEQNLNHDAMYWYRQDPGQGLRLIYYSQIVNDFQKGDIAEGYSVSREKKESFPLTVTSAQKNPTAFYLCATKQGALDTGELFFGEGSRLTVL.

This clonotype was counted between two and nine times. V usage is TRBV6-5 and J usage is TRBJ2-1; 8 positions match TRBD1. Losses at the gene ends were 3 bases for V and 9 bases for J; bases not matched to a gene: 7. The germline gives CDR1 MNHEY, CDR2 SVGAGI. CDR3 size: 14 residues. CDR3 sequence (DNA): TGTGCCAGCAGTTATCGGGACAGGTATATTGAGCAGTTCTTC. This translates into CASSYRDRYIEQFF.

The rearrangement uses TRBV5-1 and TRBJ2-3; D is unresolved. The CDR3 extends over 13 amino acids. Trimming stripped 0 bases from V and 4 bases from J, with 6 bases between. Germline-derived CDR1 and CDR2 are SGHRS and YFSETQ. CDR3 in DNA: TGCGCCAGCAGCTTGGTTATAGCAGATACGCAGTATTTT. This sequence encodes CASSLVIADTQYF.

This clonotype was seen more than once but under ten times. The chain has TRBV7-6 and TRBJ2-7, with TRBD1 identical over 8 bases. With 5 bases clipped from V and 0 bases from J, the junction kept 9 bases outside the gene matches. This CDR3 has 16 amino acids. Per germline, CDR1 SGHVS and CDR2 FNYEAQ. DNA for the CDR3: TGTGCCAGCAGCAAGGCACGGGACAGGAGCTCCTACGAGCAGTACTTC. Protein sequence: CASSKARDRSSYEQYF.

The rearrangement joins TRBV7-2 to TRBJ2-3, with 12 bases fitting TRBD2. V dropped 10 bases and J dropped 6; count of bases not matched to a gene: 5. This CDR3 has 13 residues. CDR1 and CDR2 from the germline V gene are SGHTA and FQGNSA. The CDR3 spells CATLAGGGDTQYF. The CDR3 coding sequence is TGTGCCACCCTAGCGGGGGGGGGCGATACGCAGTATTTT.

In nucleotides, the CDR3 is TGTGCCAGCAGTTTGGGGGGGGCCTCCAATGAGCAGTTCTTC. It codes for CASSLGGASNEQFF. The V gene is TRBV12-3 or TRBV12-4, the J gene TRBJ2-1; maybe TRBD2 (7 bases). This CDR3 has 14 residues. Trimming took off 3 bases at V and 6 bases at J, with 12 bases between the two ends.

The J gene is TRBJ1-2, the V gene TRBV7-9; D is unresolved. Germline lookup yields CDR1 SEHNR and CDR2 FQNEAQ (reference sequence). The length of the CDR3 is 13 residues. V gave up 6 bases and J gave up 2 bases, with 10 bases separating them. This CDR3 is CASSPTGNYGYTF. CDR3 coding DNA: TGTGCCAGCAGTCCGACCGGGAACTATGGCTACACCTTC.

This chain uses TRBV19 with TRBJ1-1; a weak D match, TRBD1 (6 bases). The CDR3 is 13 residues long. CDR1 and CDR2 (germline): LNHDA, SQIVND (reference sequence). V was trimmed by 6 bases and J by 8 bases, leaving 16 bases between them. CDR3 protein: CASRLTGIKEAFF. The CDR3 DNA follows: TGTGCCAGTAGGCTGACAGGAATTAAGGAAGCTTTCTTT.

The rearrangement joins TRBV27 to TRBJ1-6; unclear D gene. This CDR3 region has 15 residues. The V end was cut by 2 bases, the J end by 13 bases, with 18 bases between. Per germline, CDR1 MNHEY and CDR2 SMNVEV (reference sequence). CDR3 DNA: TGTGCCAGCAGTTTAAGTACTACCCTGGCGACGCCCCTCCACTTT. It specifies CASSLSTTLATPLHF.

The chain recombines TRBV19 with TRBJ1-1, with TRBD1 matching over 9 bases. With 5 bases clipped from V and 8 bases from J, the junction kept 12 bases outside the gene matches. CDR1 is LNHDA and CDR2 is SQIVND in the germline V gene (reference sequence). CDR3 length: 15 residues. In nucleotides, the CDR3 is TGTGCCAGTAGTCGACAGGGGGAGGTCAATATCGAAGCTTTCTTT. Protein sequence: CASSRQGEVNIEAFF.

This clonotype showed up just a few times. The chain is built from TRBV5-6 and TRBJ2-1; possibly TRBD1 or TRBD2 for D (5 bases each). Per the germline V gene, CDR1 is SGHDT and CDR2 is YYEEEE. Trimming took off 5 bases at V and 9 bases at J, with 21 bases between the two ends. This CDR3 comprises 15 residues. The chain's CDR3 is CASRTTDSSRGEQFF. The DNA for the CDR3 is TGTGCCAGCAGGACCACGGACTCCTCGAGGGGTGAGCAGTTCTTC.

The V gene is TRBV7-2, the J gene TRBJ2-7; 8 nucleotides agree with TRBD2. This CDR3 spans 12 amino acids. The trim removed 7 bases at V and 4 bases at J, leaving 3 bases unmatched. The V gene's germline CDR1 is SGHTA and CDR2 FQGNSA. The CDR3 DNA is TGTGCCAGCAACCGGGGGGGTTACGAGCAGTACTTC. As protein: CASNRGGYEQYF. Drawing the rest from reference TRBV7-2 and TRBJ2-7, the complete variable domain is GAGVSQSPSNKVTEKGKDVELRCDPISGHTALYWYRQSLGQGLEFLIYFQGNSAPDKSGLPSDRFSAERTGGSVSTLTIQRTQQEDSAVYLCASNRGGYEQYFGPGTRLTVT.

The J gene is TRBJ2-7, the V gene TRBV7-9, with D uncertain. Germline V CDR1 and CDR2: SEHNR, FQNEAQ (reference sequence). V was pared by 5 bases and J by 2 bases, with 25 bases between. CDR3 length: 18 residues. This CDR3 reads CASSLHRTVSVNPYEQYF. In DNA form, the CDR3 reads TGTGCCAGCAGCCTCCACAGAACAGTCTCCGTTAACCCCTACGAGCAGTACTTC.